The 3 T cell receptor beta chains presented below share a single source sample, sequenced in a study of T cell repertoires in cytomegalovirus infection (dated by TCRdb to 2018 to 2020). The run used an Illumina HiSeq 1500. The raw public data were reprocessed by TCRdb itself: fastp quality trimming at Q25, MiXCR clonotype calling, in-frame beta chains only. Duplicate CDR3 protein sequences are folded into a single record with the most common DNA and genes. This sample is represented by roughly 250,000 distinct CDR3 sequences; roughly an eighth of them were singletons. The ten largest clonotypes hold 1.6% of the sample. What was sequenced was PBMCs. The receptors here all came from a human donor in good health (CMV status not recorded). Some clones in this sample may be carry-over from other donors' samples.

CDR3 in DNA: TGTGCCAGCAGCCCCTCCCCGGAGAGGGAGCAGTACTTC. Protein sequence: CASSPSPEREQYF. This chain uses TRBV7-8 with TRBJ2-7; D is ambiguous. Germline V gene data show CDR1 as SGHVS and CDR2 as FQNEAQ. CDR3 length: 13 residues. The V end lost 5 bases, the J end lost 7 bases, and 15 bases lay between the germline ends.

This clonotype was recorded many times. The V gene is TRBV7-8, the J gene TRBJ1-1; 8 positions match TRBD1. The V gene end was trimmed by 2 bases and the J gene end by 7 bases; junction bases not matched to a gene: 6. Germline V lookup: CDR1 SGHVS, CDR2 FQNEAQ. The CDR3 loop spans 14 amino acids. The CDR3 DNA sequence: TGTGCCAGCAGCTTATGCAGGGGGCTGTGTGAAGCTTTCTTT. It translates to CASSLCRGLCEAFF.

V and J are TRBV6-5 and TRBJ1-1; TRBD1 matches 7 bases. V lost 6 bases, J lost 7 bases, and 5 bases stayed unmatched. The germline V gene encodes CDR1 MNHEY and CDR2 SVGAGI. This CDR3 is built from 12 residues. CDR3 nucleotide sequence: TGTGCCAGCAGCCACCGACAGGGTGAAGCTTTCTTT. The encoded protein is CASSHRQGEAFF.